Included here is one T cell receptor beta chain sequence, with context. Its antigen is unidentified. This sample is drawn from a study of cytomegalovirus exposure and HLA in healthy donors. Across the study: Earlier work reported 90 million to 120 million unique TCR beta sequences from about 190 million T cells. Notes on the study in general: Three of the chains that were CMV-associated were confirmed in vitro to be specific for CMV antigens. The study carried out a later analysis of TCR beta sequences. It associated some 17,000 of them with specific HLA alleles at a false discovery rate of 0.05.

Researchers ran the PCR with 60 Vbeta and 13 Jbeta primers. Produced via immunoSEQ multiplex PCR; TCRdb's table is partial and in-frame only. The sample includes about 130,000 clones, around four fifths of them seen just once. The clonotype was recovered from a young man in good health and CMV-seropositive. Source material: PBMCs.

The CDR3 sequence: CASTSTDTQYF. The CDR3 DNA reads TGCGCCAGCACCTCCACAGATACGCAGTATTTT. The rearrangement joins TRBV5-1 to TRBJ2-3; D gene uncertain. The CDR3 totals 11 residues. Germline-derived CDR1 and CDR2 are SGHRS and YFSETQ. V shed 6 bases and J shed 2 bases, with 4 bases lying between them.